This entry describes one T cell receptor beta chain. Original processing methods: Amplification from reference gene primers served as the basis for estimated nucleated cell counts. This table comes from immunoSEQ multiplex PCR, and its TCRdb copy is limited to in-frame clones, with some not included. The DNA was the basis for D and trimming; V, J and clone size are from that table. The table records approximately 300,000 clones, 75% to 95% of them present only once. The Seattle site enrolled patients during active infection and followed them longitudinally. The data originate from a study of blood T cell repertoires in COVID-19. Whole-study context: Samples came from the United States, Italy and Spain, spanning acute and convalescent COVID-19. The cDNA or gDNA used as material had been derived from T cells, B-cell-depleted T cells, or PBMCs.

This CDR3 is 17 amino acids long. The V segment lost 6 bases and the J segment 6 bases; nucleotides outside the gene matches: 16. Germline assignment: CDR1 MNHEY and CDR2 SVGEGT. The sample consisted of peripheral blood. This chain connects TRBV6-2 or TRBV6-3 to TRBJ2-5, with TRBD1 identical over 10 bases. The receptor's source is a woman in her twenties or thirties with COVID-19, enrolled during active disease. CDR3 protein: CASSPQVWDRGLKTQYF. The CDR3 bases are TGTGCCAGCAGCCCTCAGGTTTGGGACAGGGGTTTGAAGACCCAGTACTTC.